This T cell receptor beta chain was documented in a study of vaccination effects on CD4 cells after COVID-19. As concerns this clone: Its antigen is still unknown.

Using viral peptide pools, the ViraFEST assay grew out antigen-specific CD4+ T cells prior to sequencing. Upon completion of 10 to 11 days in culture, CD4+ T cells were isolated. The healthy vaccine recipients, who had no prior SARS-CoV-2 infection, showed negative nucleocapsid antibodies. IL-2 at about 10 IU/ml and peptides at approximately 9.5 ug/ml were added to cultured PBMC, fewer than 2.5 million per well. Repertoires were generated with immunoSEQ multiplex PCR, while TCRdb's copy carries only in-frame clones and drops some. The sample contains tens of thousands of clones, around three quarters of which appear only once. Overall study results and limits: Late in the post-vaccination period, infection-induced and vaccine-induced clones underwent marked clonal contraction.

The V end was cut by 4 bases, the J end by 5 bases, with 8 bases between. The CDR3 loop spans 12 amino acids. The germline V gene encodes CDR1 SGHAT and CDR2 FQNNGV. The chain uses TRBV11-2 and TRBJ2-5; D is ambiguous. This sequence was found in a human donor who received a COVID-19 vaccine. The sequencing here drew on CD4+ T cells from PBMCs cultured with HCoV-OC43 spike peptides, taken before COVID-19 vaccination. Subset defined: HCoV-OC43 spike overlapping peptide pool stimulation. CDR3 residues: CASSSSRETQYF. In DNA form, the CDR3 reads TGTGCCAGCAGCTCATCTAGGGAGACCCAGTACTTC.